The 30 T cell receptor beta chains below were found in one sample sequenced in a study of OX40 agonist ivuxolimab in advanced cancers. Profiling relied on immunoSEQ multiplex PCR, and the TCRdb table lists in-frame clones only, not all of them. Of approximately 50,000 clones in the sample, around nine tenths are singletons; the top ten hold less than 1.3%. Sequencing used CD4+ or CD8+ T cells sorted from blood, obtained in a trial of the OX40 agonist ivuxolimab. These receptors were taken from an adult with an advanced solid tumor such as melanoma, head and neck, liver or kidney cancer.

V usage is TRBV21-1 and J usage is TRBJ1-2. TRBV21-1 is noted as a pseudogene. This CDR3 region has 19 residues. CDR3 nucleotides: TGTGCCAGCAGCAAGAGGGTTCCTCACCCCCAAAGGGATGACTATGGCTACACCTTC. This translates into CASSKRVPHPQRDDYGYTF.

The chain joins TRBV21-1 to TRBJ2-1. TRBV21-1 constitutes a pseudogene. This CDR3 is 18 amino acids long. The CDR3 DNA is TGTGCCAGCAGCAAGTGGGAAGCGCGGACGTTGGTATACAATGAGCAGTTCTTC. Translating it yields CASSKWEARTLVYNEQFF.

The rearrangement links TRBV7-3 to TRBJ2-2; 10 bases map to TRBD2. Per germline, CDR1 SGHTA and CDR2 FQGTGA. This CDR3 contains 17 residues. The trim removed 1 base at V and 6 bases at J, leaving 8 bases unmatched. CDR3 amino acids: CASSLIASGRAAGELFF. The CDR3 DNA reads TGTGCCAGCAGCTTAATAGCCAGCGGGAGGGCCGCCGGGGAGCTGTTTTTT.

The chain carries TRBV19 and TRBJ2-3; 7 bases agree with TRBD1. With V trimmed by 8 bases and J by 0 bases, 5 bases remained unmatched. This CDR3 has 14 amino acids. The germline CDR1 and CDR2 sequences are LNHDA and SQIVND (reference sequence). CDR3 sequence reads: CASQSTGSTDTQYF. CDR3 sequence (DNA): TGTGCCAGTCAGTCGACAGGGAGCACAGATACGCAGTATTTT.

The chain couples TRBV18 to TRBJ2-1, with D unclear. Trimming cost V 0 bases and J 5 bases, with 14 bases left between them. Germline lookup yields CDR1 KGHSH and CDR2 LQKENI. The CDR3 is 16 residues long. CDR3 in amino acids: CASSPPTPIVDNEQFF. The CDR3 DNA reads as TGTGCCAGCTCACCACCGACACCAATCGTTGACAATGAGCAGTTCTTC.

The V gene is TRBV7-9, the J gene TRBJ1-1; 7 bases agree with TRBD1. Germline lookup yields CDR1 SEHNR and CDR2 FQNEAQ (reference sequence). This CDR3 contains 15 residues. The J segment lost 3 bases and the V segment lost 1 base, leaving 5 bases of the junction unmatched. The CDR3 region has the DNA TGTGCCAGCAGCTTAGTAGGACAGGTAGACACTGAAGCTTTCTTT. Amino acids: CASSLVGQVDTEAFF.

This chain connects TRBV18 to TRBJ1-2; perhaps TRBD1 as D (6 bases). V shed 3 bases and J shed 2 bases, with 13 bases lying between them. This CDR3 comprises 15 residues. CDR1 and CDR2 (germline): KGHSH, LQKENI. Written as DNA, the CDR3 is TGTGCCAGCTCACCCCCGGGGGCGCCGAACTATGGCTACACCTTC. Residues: CASSPPGAPNYGYTF. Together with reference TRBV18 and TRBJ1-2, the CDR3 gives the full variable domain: NAGVMQNPRHLVRRRGQEARLRCSPMKGHSHVYWYRQLPEEGLKFMVYLQKENIIDESGMPKERFSAEFPKEGPSILRIQQVVRGDSAAYFCASSPPGAPNYGYTFGSGTRLTVV.

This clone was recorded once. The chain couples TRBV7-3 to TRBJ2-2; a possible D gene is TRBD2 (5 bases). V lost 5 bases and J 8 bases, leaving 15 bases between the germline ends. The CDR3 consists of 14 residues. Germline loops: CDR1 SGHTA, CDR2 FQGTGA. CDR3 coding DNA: TGTGCCAGCAGCAGGACTTATAATACAGGGGAGCTGTTTTTT. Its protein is CASSRTYNTGELFF.

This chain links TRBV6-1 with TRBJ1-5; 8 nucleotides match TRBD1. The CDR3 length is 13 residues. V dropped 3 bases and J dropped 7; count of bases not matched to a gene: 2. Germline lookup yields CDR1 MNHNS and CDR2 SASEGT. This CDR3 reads CASSDDRGQPQHF. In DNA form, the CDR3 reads TGTGCCAGCAGTGACGACAGGGGCCAGCCCCAGCATTTT.

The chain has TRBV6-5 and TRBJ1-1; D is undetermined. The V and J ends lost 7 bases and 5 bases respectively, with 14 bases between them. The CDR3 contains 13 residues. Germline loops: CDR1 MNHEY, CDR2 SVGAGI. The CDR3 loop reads CASMASPDTEAFF. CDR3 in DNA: TGTGCCAGCATGGCCTCCCCAGATACTGAAGCTTTCTTT.

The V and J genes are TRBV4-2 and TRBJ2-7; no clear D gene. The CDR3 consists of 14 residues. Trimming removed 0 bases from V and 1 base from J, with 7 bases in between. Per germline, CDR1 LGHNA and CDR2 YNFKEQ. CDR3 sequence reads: CASSQEGRSYEQYF. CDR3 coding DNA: TGTGCCAGCAGCCAAGAAGGACGGTCCTACGAGCAGTACTTC.

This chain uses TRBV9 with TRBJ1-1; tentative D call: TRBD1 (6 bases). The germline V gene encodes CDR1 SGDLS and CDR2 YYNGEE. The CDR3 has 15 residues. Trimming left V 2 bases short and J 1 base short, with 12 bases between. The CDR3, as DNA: TGTGCCAGCAGCGTCGGGACAACATGGAACACTGAAGCTTTCTTT. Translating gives CASSVGTTWNTEAFF.

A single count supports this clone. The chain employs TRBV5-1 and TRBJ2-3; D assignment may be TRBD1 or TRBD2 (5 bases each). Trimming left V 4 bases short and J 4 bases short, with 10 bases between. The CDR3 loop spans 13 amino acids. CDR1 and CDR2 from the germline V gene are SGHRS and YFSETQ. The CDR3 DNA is TGCGCCAGCAGCAAGAGGGGTCCAGATACGCAGTATTTT. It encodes CASSKRGPDTQYF.

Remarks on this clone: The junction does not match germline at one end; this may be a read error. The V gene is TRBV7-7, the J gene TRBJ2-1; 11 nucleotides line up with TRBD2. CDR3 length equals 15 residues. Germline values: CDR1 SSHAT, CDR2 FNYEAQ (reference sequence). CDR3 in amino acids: CASSIGTSGNDEQFF. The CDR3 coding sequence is TGTGCTAGCAGCATCGGGACTAGCGGAAATGATGAGCAGTTCTTC.

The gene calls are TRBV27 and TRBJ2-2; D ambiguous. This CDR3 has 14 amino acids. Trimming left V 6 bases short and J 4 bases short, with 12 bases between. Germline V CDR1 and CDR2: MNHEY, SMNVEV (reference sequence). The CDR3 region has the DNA TGTGCCAGCAGCCAGAATCTGTTCACCGGGGAGCTGTTTTTT. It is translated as CASSQNLFTGELFF.

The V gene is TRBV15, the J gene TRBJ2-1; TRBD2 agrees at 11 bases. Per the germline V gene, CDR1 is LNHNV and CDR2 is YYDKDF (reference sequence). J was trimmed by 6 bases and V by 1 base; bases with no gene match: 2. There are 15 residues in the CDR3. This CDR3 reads CATSRGTSGSNEQFF. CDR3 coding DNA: TGTGCCACCAGCAGAGGCACTAGCGGGAGCAATGAGCAGTTCTTC.

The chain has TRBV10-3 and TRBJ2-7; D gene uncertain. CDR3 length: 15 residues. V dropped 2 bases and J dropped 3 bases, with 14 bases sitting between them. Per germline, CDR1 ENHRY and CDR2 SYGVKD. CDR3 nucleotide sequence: TGTGCCATCAGTGAGCCTGACTCGGGCTACTACGAGCAGTACTTC. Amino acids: CAISEPDSGYYEQYF.

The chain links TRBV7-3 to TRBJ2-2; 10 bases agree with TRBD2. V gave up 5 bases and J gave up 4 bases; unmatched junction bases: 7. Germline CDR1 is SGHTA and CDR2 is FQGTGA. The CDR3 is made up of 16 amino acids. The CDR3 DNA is TGTGCCAGCAGCACCCCTAGCGGGAGTGGCACCGGGGAGCTGTTTTTT. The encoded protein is CASSTPSGSGTGELFF.

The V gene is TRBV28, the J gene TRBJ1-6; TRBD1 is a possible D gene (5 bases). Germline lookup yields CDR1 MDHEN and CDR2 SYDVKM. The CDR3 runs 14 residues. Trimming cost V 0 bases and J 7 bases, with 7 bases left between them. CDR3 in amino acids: CASSLWQGNSPLHF. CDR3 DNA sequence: TGTGCCAGCAGTTTATGGCAGGGAAATTCACCCCTCCACTTT.

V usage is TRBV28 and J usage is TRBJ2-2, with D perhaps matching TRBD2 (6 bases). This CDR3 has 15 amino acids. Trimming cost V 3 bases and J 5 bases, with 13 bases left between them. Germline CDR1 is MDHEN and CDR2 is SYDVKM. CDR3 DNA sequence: TGTGCCAGCAGTTTCGTAGGAGGGCCGACCGGGGAGCTGTTTTTT. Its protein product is CASSFVGGPTGELFF.

CDR3 loop: CSVEEGRRSYNEQFF. CDR3 in DNA: TGCAGCGTTGAAGAGGGACGACGCTCCTACAATGAGCAGTTCTTC. This chain connects TRBV29-1 to TRBJ2-1; D possibly matches TRBD1 or TRBD2 (5 bases each). V lost 0 bases and J lost 0, with 9 bases in between. Germline V gene sequence: CDR1 SQVTM, CDR2 ANQGSEA. This CDR3 contains 15 residues.

This chain's CDR3 is CASSPSGSRDEQYF. As DNA, the CDR3 is TGTGCCAGCAGCCCGAGCGGGAGTCGGGACGAGCAGTACTTC. V is TRBV11-2 and J is TRBJ2-7; 8 nucleotides align to TRBD2. CDR3 length: 14 residues. Germline CDR1 reads SGHAT; CDR2 reads FQNNGV. J was trimmed by 5 bases and V by 5 bases; bases with no gene match: 8.

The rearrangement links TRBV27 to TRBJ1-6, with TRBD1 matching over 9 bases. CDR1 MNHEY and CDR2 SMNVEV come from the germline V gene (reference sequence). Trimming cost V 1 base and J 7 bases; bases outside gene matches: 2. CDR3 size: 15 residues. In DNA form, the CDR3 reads TGTGCCAGCAGTTTATTCGGGACAGGGAATTCACCCCTCCACTTT. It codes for CASSLFGTGNSPLHF.

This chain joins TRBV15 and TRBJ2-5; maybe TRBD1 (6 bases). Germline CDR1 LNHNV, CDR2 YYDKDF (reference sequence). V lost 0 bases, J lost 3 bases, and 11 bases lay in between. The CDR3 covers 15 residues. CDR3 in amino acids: CATSRDRGQEETQYF. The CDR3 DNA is TGTGCCACCAGCAGAGATAGGGGACAAGAAGAGACCCAGTACTTC.

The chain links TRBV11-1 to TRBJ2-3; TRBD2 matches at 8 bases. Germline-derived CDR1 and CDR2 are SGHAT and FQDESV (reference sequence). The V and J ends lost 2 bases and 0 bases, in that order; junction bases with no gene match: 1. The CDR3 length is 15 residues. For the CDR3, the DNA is TGTGCCAGCAGCTTATCTAGCGGGAGCACAGATACGCAGTATTTT. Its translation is CASSLSSGSTDTQYF.

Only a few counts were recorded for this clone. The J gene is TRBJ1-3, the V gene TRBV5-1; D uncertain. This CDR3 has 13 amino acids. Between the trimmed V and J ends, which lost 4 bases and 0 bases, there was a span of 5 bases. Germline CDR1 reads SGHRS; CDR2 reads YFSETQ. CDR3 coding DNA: TGCGCCAGCAGCCGAACCTCTGGAAACACCATATATTTT. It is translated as CASSRTSGNTIYF.

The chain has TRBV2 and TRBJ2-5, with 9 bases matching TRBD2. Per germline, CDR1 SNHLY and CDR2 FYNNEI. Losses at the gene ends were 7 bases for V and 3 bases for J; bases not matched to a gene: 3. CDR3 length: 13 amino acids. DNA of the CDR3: TGTGCCAGCACCGGACTAGCGAAAGAGACCCAGTACTTC. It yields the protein CASTGLAKETQYF.

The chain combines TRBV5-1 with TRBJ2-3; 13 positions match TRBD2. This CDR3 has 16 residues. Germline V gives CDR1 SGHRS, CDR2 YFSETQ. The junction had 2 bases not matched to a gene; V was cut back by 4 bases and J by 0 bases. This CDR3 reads CASSPGLAGSTDTQYF. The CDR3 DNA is TGCGCCAGCAGCCCGGGACTAGCGGGAAGCACAGATACGCAGTATTTT.

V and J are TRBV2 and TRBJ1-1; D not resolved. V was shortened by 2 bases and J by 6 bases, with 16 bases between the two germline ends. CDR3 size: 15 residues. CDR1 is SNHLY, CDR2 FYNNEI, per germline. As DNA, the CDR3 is TGTGCCAGCAGTGAATTAGGCACCGTAGTCGCTGAAGCTTTCTTT. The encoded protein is CASSELGTVVAEAFF.

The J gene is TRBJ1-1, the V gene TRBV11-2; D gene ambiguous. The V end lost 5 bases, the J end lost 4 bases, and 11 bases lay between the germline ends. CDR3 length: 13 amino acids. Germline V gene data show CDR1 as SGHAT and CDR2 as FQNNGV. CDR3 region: CASSQAGTTEAFF. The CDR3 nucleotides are TGTGCCAGCAGCCAGGCAGGTACCACTGAAGCTTTCTTT.